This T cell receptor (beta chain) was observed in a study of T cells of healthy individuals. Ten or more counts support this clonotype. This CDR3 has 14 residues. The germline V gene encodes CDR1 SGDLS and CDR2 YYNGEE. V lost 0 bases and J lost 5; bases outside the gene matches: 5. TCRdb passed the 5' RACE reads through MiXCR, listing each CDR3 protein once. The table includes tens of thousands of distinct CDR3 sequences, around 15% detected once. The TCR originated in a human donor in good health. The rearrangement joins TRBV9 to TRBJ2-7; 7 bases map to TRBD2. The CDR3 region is CASSVGPLADEQYF. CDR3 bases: TGTGCCAGCAGCGTAGGTCCGCTAGCGGACGAGCAGTACTTC.